One and the same sample provided the 30 T cell receptor beta chains below, sequenced in a study of T cells after yellow fever vaccination. TCRdb reanalysed the 5' RACE reads using MiXCR and keeps one entry per CDR3 protein. The sample yields a few hundred thousand distinct CDR3 sequences, roughly 19% seen once. This specimen was PBMCs, taken 15 days after the yellow fever booster vaccination. The receptors here all came from a man aged 25-40 years who received the YFV17D yellow fever vaccine.

The CDR3: CASSQDWPSGGYNEQFF. CDR3 coding DNA: TGTGCCAGCAGCCAAGATTGGCCTAGCGGGGGGTACAATGAGCAGTTCTTC. The chain couples TRBV3-1 to TRBJ2-1, with TRBD2 matching 11 bases. CDR1 is LGHDT, CDR2 YNNKEL, per germline (reference sequence). The V segment lost 0 bases and the J segment 4 bases; nucleotides outside the gene matches: 5. This CDR3 comprises 17 residues.

This clonotype was picked up a small number of times. The CDR3 bases are TGTGCCAGCAGCCCACAGAGGGGGAACTATGGCTACACCTTC. Residues: CASSPQRGNYGYTF. The rearrangement joins TRBV5-6 to TRBJ1-2, with D maybe TRBD1 (6 bases). The V gene's germline CDR1 is SGHDT and CDR2 YYEEEE. Trimming stripped 4 bases from V and 2 bases from J, with 12 bases between. The length of the CDR3 is 14 residues.

The gene calls are TRBV28 and TRBJ2-2; TRBD1 agrees at 8 bases. The length of the CDR3 is 16 residues. The V and J ends lost 3 bases and 4 bases, in that order; junction bases with no gene match: 7. CDR1 and CDR2 (germline): MDHEN, SYDVKM. The CDR3 spells CASSFRDRKFTGELFF. CDR3 nucleotide sequence: TGTGCCAGCAGTTTCCGGGACAGGAAATTCACCGGGGAGCTGTTTTTT.

The rearrangement links TRBV10-2 to TRBJ2-5; 8 bases are a match to TRBD1. The CDR3 runs 15 residues. V gave up 5 bases and J gave up 9 bases; unmatched junction bases: 14. Germline V CDR1 and CDR2: WSHSY, SAAADI. CDR3 bases: TGCGCCAGCAGTCGGGACAGGCTCTCCCCCACGGCCCAGTACTTC. Translated, it gives CASSRDRLSPTAQYF.

The V call is TRBV30, the J call TRBJ2-3, with 8 bases aligning to TRBD2. In germline, CDR1 is GTSNPN, CDR2 SVGIG (reference sequence). This CDR3 is built from 17 residues. J gave up 2 bases and V 1 base, and 11 bases lay outside the gene matches. The CDR3 is CAWSGAGALKITDTQYF. CDR3 coding DNA: TGTGCCTGGAGTGGAGCGGGAGCGCTTAAAATCACAGATACGCAGTATTTT.

The V call is TRBV29-1, the J call TRBJ2-1; tentative D call: TRBD2 (6 bases). The germline CDR1 and CDR2 sequences are SQVTM and ANQGSEA. This CDR3 is 14 amino acids long. Between the trimmed V and J ends, which lost 4 bases and 0 bases, there was a span of 10 bases. CDR3 coding DNA: TGCAGCGTTGGGGGAGCGGGCTCCTACAATGAGCAGTTCTTC. Protein sequence: CSVGGAGSYNEQFF.

The chain carries TRBV4-3 and TRBJ2-3, with D uncertain. V dropped 0 bases and J dropped 0 bases, with 4 bases sitting between them. The CDR3 is made up of 14 amino acids. CDR1 is LGHNA, CDR2 YSLEER, per germline. DNA of the CDR3: TGCGCCAGCAGCCAAGAAGTTAGCACAGATACGCAGTATTTT. Amino acid sequence: CASSQEVSTDTQYF.

This clonotype has a count of ten or more. The V call is TRBV25-1, the J call TRBJ2-7; possible D gene TRBD1, 6 bases. This CDR3 has 13 amino acids. V lost 3 bases and J 5 bases, leaving 11 bases between the germline ends. CDR1 and CDR2 (germline): MGHDK, SYGVNS. For the CDR3, the DNA is TGTGCCAGCAGTGAGTCAGGGGTCGACGAGCAGTACTTC. It encodes CASSESGVDEQYF.

Only a few counts were recorded for this clonotype. V is TRBV4-2 and J is TRBJ2-2; D uncertain. The germline gives CDR1 LGHNA, CDR2 YNFKEQ. CDR3 length equals 14 residues. Trimming stripped 1 base from V and 9 bases from J, with 12 bases between. In DNA form, the CDR3 reads TGTGCCAGCAGCCAAGGCTTCGGGCCTAGGGAGCTGTTTTTT. Encoded protein: CASSQGFGPRELFF.

This clonotype came up many times. The rearrangement joins TRBV11-2 to TRBJ2-7, with 7 bases matching TRBD2. J was trimmed by 7 bases and V by 0 bases; bases with no gene match: 9. The CDR3 has 15 amino acids. Germline CDR1 SGHAT, CDR2 FQNNGV. In DNA, the CDR3 is TGTGCCAGCAGCTTAGATACGTGGGAGGGAGGAGAGCAGTACTTC. This codes for CASSLDTWEGGEQYF.

The rearrangement links TRBV25-1 to TRBJ2-7, with 11 bases identical to TRBD2. CDR3 length: 17 residues. Germline values: CDR1 MGHDK, CDR2 SYGVNS. V lost 4 bases to trimming and J lost 0 bases; unmatched junction nucleotides: 8. DNA of the CDR3: TGTGCCAGCAGTGCGCCCGCCGGGACTAGCGGCTCCTACGAGCAGTACTTC. Translating it yields CASSAPAGTSGSYEQYF.

This clonotype was recorded a few times. This chain connects TRBV7-9 to TRBJ1-2; maybe TRBD1 (5 bases). V was clipped by 1 base and J by 4 bases, with 10 bases between them. This CDR3 contains 14 residues. The germline V gene has CDR1 SEHNR and CDR2 FQNEAQ (reference sequence). As DNA, the CDR3 is TGTGCCAGCAGCTTAGAGGCAGGGATCTATGGCTACACCTTC. It is translated as CASSLEAGIYGYTF.

V gene TRBV5-1 combines with J gene TRBJ1-1; D perhaps matches TRBD1 (6 bases). V was clipped by 4 bases and J by 5 bases, with 9 bases between them. Germline CDR1 reads SGHRS; CDR2 reads YFSETQ. The CDR3 is 12 amino acids. CDR3 coding DNA: TGCGCCAGCAGCCCTGGACAGACTGAAGCTTTCTTT. Translating it yields CASSPGQTEAFF.

The chain employs TRBV7-9 and TRBJ2-1; D is perhaps TRBD2 (6 bases). Germline CDR1 is SEHNR and CDR2 is FQNEAQ (reference sequence). CDR3 length: 14 residues. V was cut by 3 bases and J by 4 bases, with 10 bases left in between. CDR3 sequence: CASSFRGGYNEQFF. CDR3 DNA: TGTGCCAGCAGCTTTAGGGGAGGTTACAATGAGCAGTTCTTC.

This clonotype turned up a few times. V gene TRBV3-1 combines with J gene TRBJ2-3; D is unclear. CDR1 is LGHDT, CDR2 YNNKEL, per germline (reference sequence). This CDR3 spans 16 amino acids. V lost 1 base, J lost 1 base, and 12 bases lay in between. This CDR3 is CASSQVLSRGTDTQYF. In DNA form, the CDR3 reads TGTGCCAGCAGCCAAGTGCTCTCGCGCGGCACAGATACGCAGTATTTT.

The sample holds a few counts of this clonotype. The rearrangement uses TRBV11-2 and TRBJ2-1; 7 bases agree with TRBD2. The CDR3 length is 15 residues. The trim removed 6 bases at V and 7 bases at J, leaving 12 bases unmatched. CDR1 is SGHAT, CDR2 FQNNGV, per germline. This CDR3 is CASSPLASGGNEQFF. In DNA, the CDR3 is TGTGCCAGCAGTCCATTGGCTAGCGGAGGGAATGAGCAGTTCTTC.

This clonotype has a handful of counts. The chain joins TRBV28 to TRBJ2-3, with 8 bases identical to TRBD1. The CDR3 has 14 residues. The J segment lost 3 bases and the V segment lost 7 bases, leaving 6 bases of the junction unmatched. Germline CDR1 is MDHEN and CDR2 is SYDVKM. This CDR3 is CASTSGGATDTQYF. CDR3 coding DNA: TGTGCCAGCACCTCAGGGGGCGCAACAGATACGCAGTATTTT.

This clonotype was seen more than once but under ten times. V usage is TRBV10-3 and J usage is TRBJ2-7; 8 nucleotides line up with TRBD2. Germline V gives CDR1 ENHRY, CDR2 SYGVKD. The CDR3 covers 8 residues. CDR3 loop: CALRVAGV. In DNA form, the CDR3 reads TGTGCCTTAAGGGTAGCGGGAGTC.

This clonotype was picked up a small number of times. V is TRBV19 and J is TRBJ2-1; D is unresolved. V gave up 3 bases and J gave up 4 bases, with 16 bases separating them. The germline V gene has CDR1 LNHDA and CDR2 SQIVND (reference sequence). There are 16 residues in the CDR3. This CDR3 is CASSMVGTLIYNEQFF. The DNA for the CDR3 is TGTGCCAGTAGTATGGTAGGAACCCTTATATACAATGAGCAGTTCTTC.

This clonotype has more than one count but fewer than ten. V and J are TRBV4-3 and TRBJ2-7, with 10 bases aligning to TRBD1. V shed 1 base, J shed 4 bases, and the junction held 4 bases outside the gene matches. Germline V lookup: CDR1 LGHNA, CDR2 YSLEER. The CDR3 runs to 15 residues. Written as DNA, the CDR3 is TGCGCCAGCAGCCAAGCGGGACAGGGGTTTTACGAGCAGTACTTC. Protein sequence: CASSQAGQGFYEQYF.

CDR3 bases: TGTGCCAGCAGTTTATATTTTCGTGGGACCCAGTACTTC. It codes for CASSLYFRGTQYF. The rearrangement joins TRBV27 to TRBJ2-5; D gene uncertain. Trimming took 1 base from V and 7 from J, leaving 10 bases between them. Germline CDR1 MNHEY, CDR2 SMNVEV (reference sequence). CDR3 length: 13 residues.

This clonotype was found a few times. The chain employs TRBV12-3 or TRBV12-4 and TRBJ1-1; a possible D gene is TRBD1 (5 bases). CDR3 size: 13 residues. V gave up 7 bases and J gave up 8 bases, with 17 bases separating them. DNA for the CDR3: TGTGCCAGCACCCCTCGTCGAGGGGCCGAAGCTTTCTTT. This sequence encodes CASTPRRGAEAFF.

This chain uses TRBV4-3 with TRBJ2-1, with no clear D. V was trimmed by 0 bases and J by 1 base, leaving 13 bases between them. CDR3 length: 17 residues. Germline V CDR1 and CDR2: LGHNA, YSLEER. CDR3 loop: CASSQDSTTLSYNEQFF. The CDR3 DNA follows: TGCGCCAGCAGCCAAGATAGTACGACTTTATCCTACAATGAGCAGTTCTTC.

This clonotype has a handful of counts. The chain carries TRBV5-6 and TRBJ2-6; D not certain. Germline CDR1 SGHDT, CDR2 YYEEEE. Trimming left V 4 bases short and J 1 base short, with 12 bases between. The CDR3 is 16 amino acids. CDR3 bases: TGTGCCAGCAGCATCCCACTGCTTTCTGGGGCCAACGTCCTGACTTTC. It codes for CASSIPLLSGANVLTF.

This chain connects TRBV25-1 to TRBJ1-2; the D is unclear. This CDR3 is built from 11 residues. Trimming left V 6 bases short and J 8 bases short, with 10 bases between. CDR1 is MGHDK and CDR2 is SYGVNS in the germline V gene. The DNA of the CDR3 is TGTGCCAGCAGCTCTTACAGAGGCTACACCTTC. This codes for CASSSYRGYTF.

This clonotype showed up just a few times. The chain carries TRBV7-9 and TRBJ2-1; TRBD1 might be the D (5 bases). The CDR3 runs to 15 residues. Germline-derived CDR1 and CDR2 are SEHNR and FQNEAQ (reference sequence). V lost 1 base and J 7 bases, leaving 14 bases between the germline ends. The CDR3 nucleotides read TGTGCCAGCAGCTTAGGTGGGGCCGACGGTAATGAGCAGTTCTTC. It yields the protein CASSLGGADGNEQFF.

This sequence joins TRBV9 and TRBJ2-1; TRBD2 matches 7 bases. This CDR3 contains 15 residues. V lost 0 bases, J lost 8 bases, and 8 bases stayed unmatched. CDR1 and CDR2 (germline): SGDLS, YYNGEE. The CDR3 DNA reads as TGTGCCAGCAGCGTAGGGGGAGGGCCGGGTGATGAGCAGTTCTTC. Translating it yields CASSVGGGPGDEQFF.

This clonotype was counted only a few times. This chain uses TRBV6-5 with TRBJ1-1; the D is unclear. The CDR3 extends over 14 amino acids. V was shortened by 4 bases and J by 5 bases, with 14 bases between the two germline ends. Germline assignment: CDR1 MNHEY and CDR2 SVGAGI. CDR3 DNA: TGTGCCAGCAGTTTACTCGCCAGCCTGACTGAAGCTTTCTTT. This translates into CASSLLASLTEAFF.

The table lists this clonotype with a few counts. The DNA of the CDR3 is TGTGCCACCAGGTCGGACGGCAGCTCCTACAATGAGCAGTTCTTC. It encodes CATRSDGSSYNEQFF. The rearrangement links TRBV24-1 to TRBJ2-1; D unresolved. CDR3 length equals 15 residues. V lost 7 bases, J lost 0 bases, and 12 bases lay in between. Germline V lookup: CDR1 KGHDR, CDR2 SFDVKD.

This chain links TRBV24-1 with TRBJ2-2; D is ambiguous. Germline values: CDR1 KGHDR, CDR2 SFDVKD. V gave up 0 bases and J gave up 7 bases, with 5 bases separating them. The CDR3 has 13 residues. CDR3 nucleotide sequence: TGTGCCACCAGTGATTTGGGTCACGGGGAGCTGTTTTTT. This encodes CATSDLGHGELFF.